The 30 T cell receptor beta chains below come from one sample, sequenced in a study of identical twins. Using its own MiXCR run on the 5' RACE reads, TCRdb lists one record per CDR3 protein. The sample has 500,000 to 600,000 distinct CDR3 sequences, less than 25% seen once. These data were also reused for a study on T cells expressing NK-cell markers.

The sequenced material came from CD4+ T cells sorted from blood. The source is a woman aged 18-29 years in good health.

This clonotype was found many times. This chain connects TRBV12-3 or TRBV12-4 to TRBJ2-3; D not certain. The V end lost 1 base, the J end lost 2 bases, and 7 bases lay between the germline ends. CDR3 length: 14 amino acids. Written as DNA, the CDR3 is TGTGCCAGCAGTTTAGGAGTCGTCACAGATACGCAGTATTTT. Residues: CASSLGVVTDTQYF.

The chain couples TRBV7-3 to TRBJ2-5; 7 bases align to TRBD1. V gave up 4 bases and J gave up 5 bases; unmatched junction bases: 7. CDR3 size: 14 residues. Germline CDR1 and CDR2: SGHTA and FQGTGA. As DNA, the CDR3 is TGTGCCAGCAGCTCCCCGGACAGGACCGAGACCCAGTACTTC. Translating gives CASSSPDRTETQYF.

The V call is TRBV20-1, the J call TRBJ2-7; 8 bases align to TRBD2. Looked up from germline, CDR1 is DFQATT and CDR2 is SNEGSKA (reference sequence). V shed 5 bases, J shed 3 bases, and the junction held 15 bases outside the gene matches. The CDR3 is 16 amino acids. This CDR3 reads CSARPTGGLRYYEQYF. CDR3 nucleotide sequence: TGCAGTGCTCGCCCCACGGGAGGGCTGAGGTACTACGAGCAGTACTTC.

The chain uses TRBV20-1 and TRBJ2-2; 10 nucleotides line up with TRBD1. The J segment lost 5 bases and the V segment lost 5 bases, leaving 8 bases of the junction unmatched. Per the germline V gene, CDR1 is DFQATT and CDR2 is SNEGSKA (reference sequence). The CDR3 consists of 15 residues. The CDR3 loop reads CSACGGQGETGELFF. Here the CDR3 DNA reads TGCAGTGCTTGTGGCGGACAGGGGGAAACCGGGGAGCTGTTTTTT.

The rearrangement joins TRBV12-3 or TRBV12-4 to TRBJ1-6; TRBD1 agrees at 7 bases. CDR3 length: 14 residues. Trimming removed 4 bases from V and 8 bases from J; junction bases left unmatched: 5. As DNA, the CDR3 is TGTGCCAGCAGTTCAAGACAGGGCGATTCACCCCTCCACTTT. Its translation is CASSSRQGDSPLHF.

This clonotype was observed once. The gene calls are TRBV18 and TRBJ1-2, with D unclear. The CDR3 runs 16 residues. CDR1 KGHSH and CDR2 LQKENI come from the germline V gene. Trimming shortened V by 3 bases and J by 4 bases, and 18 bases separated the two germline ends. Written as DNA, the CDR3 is TGTGCCAGCTCACCTCCCTCGGTCGCGGATGGCTATGGCTACACCTTC. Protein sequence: CASSPPSVADGYGYTF.

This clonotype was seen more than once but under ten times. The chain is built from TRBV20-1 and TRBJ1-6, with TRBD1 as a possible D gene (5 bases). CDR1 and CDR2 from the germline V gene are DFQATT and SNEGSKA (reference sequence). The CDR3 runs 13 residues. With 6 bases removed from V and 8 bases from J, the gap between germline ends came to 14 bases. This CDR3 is CSASRGGDSPLHF. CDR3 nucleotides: TGCAGTGCCAGCCGTGGGGGGGATTCACCCCTCCACTTT.

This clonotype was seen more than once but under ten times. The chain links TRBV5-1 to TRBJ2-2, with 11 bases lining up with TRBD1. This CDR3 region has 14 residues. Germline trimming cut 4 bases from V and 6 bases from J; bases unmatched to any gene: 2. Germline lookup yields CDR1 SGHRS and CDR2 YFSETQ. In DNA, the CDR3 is TGCGCCAGCAGCCCGGGACAGGGGGCCGGGGAGCTGTTTTTT. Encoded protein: CASSPGQGAGELFF.

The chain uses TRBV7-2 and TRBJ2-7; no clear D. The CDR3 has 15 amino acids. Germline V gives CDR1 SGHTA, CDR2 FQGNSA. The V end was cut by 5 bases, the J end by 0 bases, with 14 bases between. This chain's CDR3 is CASSRTGVNSYEQYF. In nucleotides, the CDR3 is TGTGCCAGCAGCCGGACCGGTGTTAACTCCTACGAGCAGTACTTC.

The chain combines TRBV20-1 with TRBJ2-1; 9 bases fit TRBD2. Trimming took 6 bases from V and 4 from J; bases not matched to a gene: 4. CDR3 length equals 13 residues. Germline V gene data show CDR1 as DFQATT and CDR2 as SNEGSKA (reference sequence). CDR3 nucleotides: TGCAGTGCGGTGCTAGCGGGGTACAATGAGCAGTTCTTC. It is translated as CSAVLAGYNEQFF.

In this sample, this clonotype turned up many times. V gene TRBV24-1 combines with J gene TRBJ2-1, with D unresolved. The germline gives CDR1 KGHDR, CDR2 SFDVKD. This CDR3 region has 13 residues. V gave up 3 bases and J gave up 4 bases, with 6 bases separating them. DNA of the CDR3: TGTGCCACCAGTGATCAATCTTACAATGAGCAGTTCTTC. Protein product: CATSDQSYNEQFF.

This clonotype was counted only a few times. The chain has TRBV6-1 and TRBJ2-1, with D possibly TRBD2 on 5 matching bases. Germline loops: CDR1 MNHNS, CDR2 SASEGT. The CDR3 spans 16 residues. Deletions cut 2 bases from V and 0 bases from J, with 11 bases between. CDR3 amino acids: CASSEPGSSSYNEQFF. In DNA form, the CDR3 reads TGTGCCAGCAGTGAACCGGGAAGCAGCTCCTACAATGAGCAGTTCTTC.

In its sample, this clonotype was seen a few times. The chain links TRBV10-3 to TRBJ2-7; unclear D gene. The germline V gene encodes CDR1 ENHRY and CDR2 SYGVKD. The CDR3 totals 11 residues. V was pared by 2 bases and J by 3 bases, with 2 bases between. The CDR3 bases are TGTGCCATCAGTGAGGTCTACGAGCAGTACTTC. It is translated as CAISEVYEQYF.

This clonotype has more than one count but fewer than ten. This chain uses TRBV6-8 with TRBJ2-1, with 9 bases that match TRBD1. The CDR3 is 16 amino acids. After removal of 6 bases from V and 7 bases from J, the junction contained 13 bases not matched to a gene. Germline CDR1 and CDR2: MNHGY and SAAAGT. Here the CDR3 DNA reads TGTGCCAGCAGATTTCGGGGACAGGGTATTTCAAATGAGCAGTTCTTC. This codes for CASRFRGQGISNEQFF.

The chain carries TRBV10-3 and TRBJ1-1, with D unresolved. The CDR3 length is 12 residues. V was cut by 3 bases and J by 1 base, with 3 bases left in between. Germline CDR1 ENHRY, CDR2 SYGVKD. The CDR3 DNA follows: TGTGCCATCAGTGATCAGAACACTGAAGCTTTCTTT. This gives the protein CAISDQNTEAFF.

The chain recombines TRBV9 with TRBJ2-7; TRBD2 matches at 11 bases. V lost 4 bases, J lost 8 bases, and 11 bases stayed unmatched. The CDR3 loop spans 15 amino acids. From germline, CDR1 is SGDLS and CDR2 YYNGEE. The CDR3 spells CASSPQLAGVDKQYF. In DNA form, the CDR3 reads TGTGCCAGCAGCCCCCAACTAGCGGGAGTGGACAAGCAGTACTTC.

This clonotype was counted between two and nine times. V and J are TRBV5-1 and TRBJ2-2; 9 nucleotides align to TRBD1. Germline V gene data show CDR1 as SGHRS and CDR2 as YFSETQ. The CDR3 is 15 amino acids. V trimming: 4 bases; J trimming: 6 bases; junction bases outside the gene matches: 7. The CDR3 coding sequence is TGCGCCAGCAGCCCGACAGGGGGGAGAGCCGGGGAGCTGTTTTTT. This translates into CASSPTGGRAGELFF. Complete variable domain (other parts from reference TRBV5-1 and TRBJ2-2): KAGVTQTPRYLIKTRGQQVTLSCSPISGHRSVSWYQQTPGQGLQFLFEYFSETQRNKGNFPGRFSGRQFSNSRSEMNVSTLELGDSALYLCASSPTGGRAGELFFGEGSRLTVL.

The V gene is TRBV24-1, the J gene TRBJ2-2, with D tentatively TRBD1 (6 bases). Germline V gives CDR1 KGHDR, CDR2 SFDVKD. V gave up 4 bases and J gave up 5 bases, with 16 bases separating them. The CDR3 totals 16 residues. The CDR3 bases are TGTGCCACCAGTGACCCAAGGCAGGGGAGAACCGGGGAGCTGTTTTTT. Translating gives CATSDPRQGRTGELFF.

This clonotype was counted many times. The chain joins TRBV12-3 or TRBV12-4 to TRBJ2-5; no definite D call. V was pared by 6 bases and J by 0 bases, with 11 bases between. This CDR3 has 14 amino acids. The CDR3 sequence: CASSLKVYQETQYF. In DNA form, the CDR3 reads TGTGCCAGCAGCCTTAAGGTCTACCAAGAGACCCAGTACTTC.

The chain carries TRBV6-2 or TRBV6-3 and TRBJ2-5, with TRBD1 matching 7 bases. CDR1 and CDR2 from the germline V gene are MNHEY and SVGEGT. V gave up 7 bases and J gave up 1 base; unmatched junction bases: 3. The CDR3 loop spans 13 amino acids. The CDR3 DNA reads TGTGCCAGCACCGGACAGGTCCAAGAGACCCAGTACTTC. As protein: CASTGQVQETQYF.

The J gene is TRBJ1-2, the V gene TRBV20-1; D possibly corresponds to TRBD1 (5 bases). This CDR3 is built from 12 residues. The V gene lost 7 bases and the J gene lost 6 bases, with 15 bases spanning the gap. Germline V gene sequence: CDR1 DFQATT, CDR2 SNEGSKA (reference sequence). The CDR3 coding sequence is TGCAGTGGCGTACGGGGAGGGGATGGCTACACCTTC. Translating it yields CSGVRGGDGYTF.

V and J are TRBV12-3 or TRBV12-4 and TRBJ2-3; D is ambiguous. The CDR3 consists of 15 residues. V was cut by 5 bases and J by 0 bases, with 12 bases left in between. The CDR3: CASSQQLPSTDTQYF. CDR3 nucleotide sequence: TGTGCCAGCAGTCAGCAGCTCCCTAGCACAGATACGCAGTATTTT.

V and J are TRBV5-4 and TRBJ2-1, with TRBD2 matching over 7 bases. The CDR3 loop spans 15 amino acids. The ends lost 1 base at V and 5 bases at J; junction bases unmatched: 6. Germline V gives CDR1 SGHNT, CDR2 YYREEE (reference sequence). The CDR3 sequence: CASSLRLAVDNEQFF. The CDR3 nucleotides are TGTGCCAGCAGCTTGCGGCTAGCGGTCGACAATGAGCAGTTCTTC. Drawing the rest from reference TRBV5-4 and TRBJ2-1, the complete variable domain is ETGVTQSPTHLIKTRGQQVTLRCSSQSGHNTVSWYQQALGQGPQFIFQYYREEENGRGNFPPRFSGLQFPNYSSELNVNALELDDSALYLCASSLRLAVDNEQFFGPGTRLTVL.

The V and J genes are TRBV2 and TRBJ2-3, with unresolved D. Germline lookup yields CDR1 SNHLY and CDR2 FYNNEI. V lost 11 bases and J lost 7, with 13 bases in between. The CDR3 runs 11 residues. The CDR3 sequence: CAGKDGYTQYF. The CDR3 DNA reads TGTGCCGGAAAGGACGGGTATACGCAGTATTTT.

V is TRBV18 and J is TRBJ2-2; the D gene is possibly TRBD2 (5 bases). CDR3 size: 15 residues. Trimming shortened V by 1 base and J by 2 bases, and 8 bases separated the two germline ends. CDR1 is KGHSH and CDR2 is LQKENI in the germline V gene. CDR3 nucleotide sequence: TGTGCCAGCTCACCACGGACTCCAAACACCGGGGAGCTGTTTTTT. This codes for CASSPRTPNTGELFF.

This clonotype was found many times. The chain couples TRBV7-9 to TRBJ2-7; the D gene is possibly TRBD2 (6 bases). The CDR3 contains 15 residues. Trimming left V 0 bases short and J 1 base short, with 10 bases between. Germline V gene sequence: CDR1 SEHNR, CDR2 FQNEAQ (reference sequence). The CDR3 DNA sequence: TGTGCCAGCAGCTTAGCTAGCGGCAGGTCCTACGAGCAGTACTTC. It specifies CASSLASGRSYEQYF.

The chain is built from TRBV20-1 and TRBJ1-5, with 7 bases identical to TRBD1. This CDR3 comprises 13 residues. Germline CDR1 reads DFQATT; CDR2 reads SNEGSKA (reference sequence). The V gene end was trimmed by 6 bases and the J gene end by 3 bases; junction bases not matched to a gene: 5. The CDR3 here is CSARDSINQPQHF. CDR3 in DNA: TGCAGTGCCCGGGACAGTATCAATCAGCCCCAGCATTTT.

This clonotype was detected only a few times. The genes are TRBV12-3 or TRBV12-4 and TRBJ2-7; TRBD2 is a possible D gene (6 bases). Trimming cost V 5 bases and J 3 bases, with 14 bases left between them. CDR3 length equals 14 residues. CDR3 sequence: CASSPAGSLYEQYF. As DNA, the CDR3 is TGTGCCAGCAGTCCAGCGGGCTCCCTCTACGAGCAGTACTTC.

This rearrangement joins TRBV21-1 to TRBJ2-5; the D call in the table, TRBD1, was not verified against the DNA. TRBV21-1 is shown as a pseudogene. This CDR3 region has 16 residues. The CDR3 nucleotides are TGTGCCAGCAGCAAAGCGCGGACACTGCTCCAAGAGACCCAGTACTTC. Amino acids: CASSKARTLLQETQYF.

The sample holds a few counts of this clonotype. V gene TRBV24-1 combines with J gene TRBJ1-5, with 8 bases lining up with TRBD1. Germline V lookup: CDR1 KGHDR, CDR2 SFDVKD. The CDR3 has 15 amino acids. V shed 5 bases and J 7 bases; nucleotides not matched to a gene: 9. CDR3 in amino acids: CATSVTGTGGQPQHF. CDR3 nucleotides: TGTGCCACCAGTGTTACCGGGACAGGAGGGCAGCCCCAGCATTTT.